Detailed here is one T cell receptor beta chain. Many counts were recorded for this clonotype. Its antigen has not been determined. Base qualities are not recorded, but no much larger clone differs from it by a single base. The germline V gene supplies CDR1 LGHNA and CDR2 YNFKEQ. The CDR3 covers 16 residues, taking in both the cysteine and the phenylalanine. Only the CDR3 DNA stays, 48 bases, in frame from base 1. Relative to germline, V is missing 1 base and J is missing 5 bases, with 5 bases of the junction outside any gene match. In the paper's terms, the time point label means: before trial treatment. The donors took part in RACIN, a single-arm, phase I, dose-escalation trial that combined nivolumab, ipilimumab, aspirin, low-dose cyclophosphamide and low-dose radiotherapy. To be eligible, a patient needed to have an advanced solid tumor that was TIL-negative. The data were obtained in a study of low-dose radiotherapy and immunotherapy resistance in tumors (dated 2022 in TCRdb). Looking at the study overall: In Cohort 1, each fraction delivered 0.5 Gy every 2 weeks, and the prescribed total PTV dose was 6.5 Gy. Cohort 2 received 1 Gy per fraction every two weeks, with a total of 13 Gy over 26 weeks. Nivolumab was administered intravenously as a 240 mg flat dose every two weeks, and ipilimumab was administered intravenously at 1 mg/kg every six weeks. Cyclophosphamide 200 mg/m2 was administered intravenously every two weeks, one day before each radiation and immunotherapy administration. Aspirin 300 mg was taken orally once daily by patients for four cycles, starting on cycle 1 day 1. No randomization into treatment groups was done for the people taking part in the trial. The translational analysis covered eight patients: three from the first dose cohort and the first five from the second dose cohort.

The sequencer listed for this sample is Illumina HiSeq 2500. First-strand cDNA was synthesized with Superscript III and a set of TRAV- and TRBV-specific primers, covering both TCRalpha and TCRbeta chains. TCRs were amplified with Phusion for about 21 PCR cycles, with a constant-region primer paired with the adapter attached to the V primers. The isolated mRNA was amplified using the MessageAmp II aRNA Amplification Kit, with in vitro transcription performed for roughly 15 hours at 37 degrees C. The Dynabeads mRNA DIRECT Purification Kit was used to isolate mRNA for TCR sequencing. Indexed Illumina adapters were added in a second Phusion PCR of about 27 cycles, after which AMPure XP beads were used to purify the products. The study's own analysis went as follows. Using custom Perl scripts, TCR sequences encoding the same protein were pooled, out-of-frame sequences were removed, and the abundance of each clonotype was computed. The analysis excluded TCR sequences that were supported by just one read. Repertoire metrics included Shannon entropy, Gini index, clonality, richness, and frequency of TCRs shared between repertoires. TCRdb's own reprocessing of the public reads used fastp at Q25 and MiXCR and kept productive beta chains. CDR3 protein duplicates are merged, each entry listing the most common genes and DNA. The V and J calls, along with clone size, are taken from TCRdb and not from the paper's own processing. A total of around 80,000 distinct CDR3 sequences appear in this sample, over 15% of them only once. The ten biggest clones cover over 4.5% of the sample.

The TCR originated in a male donor with prostate cancer. The sequence is built from TRBV4-2 and TRBJ1-4, and 9 junction bases match TRBD1. Source: PBMCs, taken before treatment. The nucleotide sequence is given as TGTGCCAGCAGCCAAGCTACAGGACAGGGGAATGAAAAACTGTTTTTT. It codes for CASSQATGQGNEKLFF.